Presented here are 26 T cell receptor beta chains from one specimen sequenced in a study of blood T cell repertoires in COVID-19. Method: immunoSEQ multiplex PCR; TCRdb's copy keeps in-frame clones and lacks some. Counted here are 30,000 to 40,000 clones, around 87% occurring once; the ten biggest clones make up roughly a tenth. The sequencing sample was made of peripheral blood. All receptors come from an elderly man with active COVID-19.

The chain couples TRBV6-5 to TRBJ2-5, with 8 bases matching TRBD2. CDR3 length: 12 residues. Germline CDR1 MNHEY, CDR2 SVGAGI. With 5 bases clipped from V and 5 bases from J, the junction kept 1 base outside the gene matches. This chain's CDR3 is CASSRGGETQYF. CDR3 DNA sequence: TGTGCCAGCAGTCGCGGGGGGGAGACCCAGTACTTC.

CDR3 sequence reads: CASSLLGGDGYTF. In DNA form, the CDR3 reads TGTGCCAGCAGTCTCCTGGGGGGGGATGGCTACACCTTC. The rearrangement joins TRBV6-5 to TRBJ1-2; TRBD1 might be the D (5 bases). With 5 bases removed from V and 6 bases from J, the gap between germline ends came to 13 bases. CDR1 MNHEY and CDR2 SVGAGI come from the germline V gene. The CDR3 is 13 residues long.

The chain couples TRBV30 to TRBJ2-3, with no clear D. This CDR3 contains 13 residues. Between the trimmed V and J ends, which lost 2 bases and 11 bases, there was a span of 17 bases. Germline V gene sequence: CDR1 GTSNPN, CDR2 SVGIG (reference sequence). CDR3 sequence reads: CAWSLERSPRQYF. The CDR3 coding sequence is TGTGCCTGGAGTCTGGAGAGGAGCCCAAGGCAGTATTTT.

The CDR3 is CASRDSHTEAFF. DNA for the CDR3: TGTGCCAGCCGAGACAGTCACACTGAAGCTTTCTTT. V usage is TRBV28 and J usage is TRBJ1-1; weak D call: TRBD1 (5 bases). The CDR3 totals 12 residues. The ends were cut back, 8 bases at V and 3 bases at J, with 10 bases in the middle. Germline lookup yields CDR1 MDHEN and CDR2 SYDVKM.

The V gene is TRBV5-1, the J gene TRBJ2-5, with 7 bases matching TRBD2. The CDR3 sequence is 16 residues long. With 0 bases clipped from V and 2 bases from J, the junction kept 7 bases outside the gene matches. Germline loops: CDR1 SGHRS, CDR2 YFSETQ. CDR3 amino acids: CASSLEGGLRQETQYF. The DNA for the CDR3 is TGCGCCAGCAGCTTGGAGGGAGGGTTGAGACAAGAGACCCAGTACTTC.

This clone was seen just once. In nucleotides, the CDR3 is TGTGCCAGCAGTCTCCTCTCTAGCGGCGGAAGCGAGCAGTACTTC. This gives the protein CASSLLSSGGSEQYF. This chain uses TRBV28 with TRBJ2-7; 7 nucleotides match TRBD2. This CDR3 contains 15 residues. From germline, CDR1 is MDHEN and CDR2 SYDVKM. Trimming cost V 5 bases and J 6 bases; bases outside gene matches: 13.

V usage is TRBV5-1 and J usage is TRBJ2-7; D is perhaps TRBD2 (6 bases). Germline lookup yields CDR1 SGHRS and CDR2 YFSETQ. CDR3 length equals 15 residues. V was cut by 0 bases and J by 2 bases, with 12 bases left in between. The CDR3 here is CASSLEGTSAYEQYF. The CDR3 DNA reads TGCGCCAGCAGCTTGGAGGGGACTTCGGCCTACGAGCAGTACTTC.

This clone appeared a single time. This chain links TRBV5-6 with TRBJ2-7; D is perhaps TRBD2 (6 bases). The CDR3 spans 15 residues. Germline CDR1 and CDR2: SGHDT and YYEEEE. V lost 1 base, J lost 0 bases, and 11 bases lay in between. The CDR3 region has the DNA TGTGCCAGCAGCTTGTTCGGAGGGACCTCCTACGAGCAGTACTTC. Residues: CASSLFGGTSYEQYF.

This chain links TRBV9 with TRBJ2-3; 7 bases match TRBD2. The CDR3 has 17 residues. Germline loops: CDR1 SGDLS, CDR2 YYNGEE. With V trimmed by 0 bases and J by 4 bases, 11 bases remained unmatched. The CDR3 here is CASSVVREGSMADTQYF. Here the CDR3 DNA reads TGTGCCAGCAGCGTAGTAAGGGAGGGGAGTATGGCAGATACGCAGTATTTT.

The chain combines TRBV5-1 with TRBJ2-1, with TRBD1 matching 7 bases. There are 15 residues in the CDR3. Germline assignment: CDR1 SGHRS and CDR2 YFSETQ. Germline trimming cut 3 bases from V and 2 bases from J; bases unmatched to any gene: 5. CDR3 coding DNA: TGCGCCAGCAGCTCTGGACAGGCAACCTACAATGAGCAGTTCTTC. Translating gives CASSSGQATYNEQFF.

The chain couples TRBV9 to TRBJ2-1; a weak D match, TRBD1 (5 bases). The V gene's germline CDR1 is SGDLS and CDR2 YYNGEE. This CDR3 region has 14 residues. V shed 4 bases and J shed 7 bases, with 15 bases lying between them. In nucleotides, the CDR3 is TGTGCCAGCAGCCTCCAGGAGTACAGGAATGAGCAGTTCTTC. Amino acid sequence: CASSLQEYRNEQFF.

This sequence joins TRBV6-5 and TRBJ2-1; 13 positions agree with TRBD2. Unmatched junction bases numbered 5, after V lost 5 bases and J lost 10 bases. CDR3 size: 14 residues. Germline values: CDR1 MNHEY, CDR2 SVGAGI. The CDR3 DNA follows: TGTGCCAGCAGTAGACTAGCGGGAGGTAAAGAGCAGTTCTTC. Protein sequence: CASSRLAGGKEQFF.

This clone appeared once. The chain uses TRBV28 and TRBJ2-7, with 13 bases lining up with TRBD2. CDR1 MDHEN and CDR2 SYDVKM come from the germline V gene. The CDR3 consists of 18 residues. The V segment lost 7 bases and the J segment 4 bases; nucleotides outside the gene matches: 16. DNA of the CDR3: TGTGCCAGCACCTCGTTCCCCGGCGGGACTAGCGGGACTTACGAGCAGTACTTC. Its translation: CASTSFPGGTSGTYEQYF.

This rearrangement joins TRBV14 to TRBJ2-7; 10 bases fit TRBD1. V was pared by 5 bases and J by 2 bases, with 3 bases of the junction left unmatched. Germline V gene lookup returns CDR1 SGHDN and CDR2 FVKESK. The CDR3 extends over 14 amino acids. In nucleotides, the CDR3 is TGTGCCAGCAGCAGAGGGACAGGGGCCTACGAGCAGTACTTC. Its translation: CASSRGTGAYEQYF.

The chain has TRBV6-5 and TRBJ1-6; 10 bases agree with TRBD1. Trimming cost V 0 bases and J 10 bases; bases outside gene matches: 6. Germline assignment: CDR1 MNHEY and CDR2 SVGAGI. This CDR3 contains 16 residues. This chain's CDR3 is CASSYSAGQGRSPLHF. CDR3 nucleotide sequence: TGTGCCAGCAGTTACTCGGCGGGACAGGGGAGATCACCCCTCCACTTT.

This clone was detected only a few times. The V gene is TRBV6-1, the J gene TRBJ2-2; TRBD2 agrees at 9 bases. This CDR3 has 16 amino acids. Trimming removed 4 bases from V and 2 bases from J; junction bases left unmatched: 5. Looked up from germline, CDR1 is MNHNS and CDR2 is SASEGT. CDR3 amino acids: CASSGKGLANTGELFF. CDR3 nucleotide sequence: TGTGCCAGCAGTGGGAAGGGACTAGCAAACACCGGGGAGCTGTTTTTT.

J is TRBJ2-7 and V is TRBV9, with no clear D. Germline assignment: CDR1 SGDLS and CDR2 YYNGEE. The CDR3 contains 14 residues. V was cut by 0 bases and J by 1 base, with 8 bases left in between. The CDR3 sequence is CASSVVADSYEQYF. CDR3 DNA: TGTGCCAGCAGCGTAGTCGCGGATTCCTACGAGCAGTACTTC.

The sample holds one count of this clone. The chain uses TRBV6-5 and TRBJ1-3; 8 bases fit TRBD1. Germline CDR1 MNHEY, CDR2 SVGAGI. The CDR3 runs 16 residues. Trimming cost V 4 bases and J 0 bases; bases outside gene matches: 5. The CDR3 loop is CASSLGQEHSGNTIYF. CDR3 sequence (DNA): TGTGCCAGCAGTTTGGGACAGGAACACTCTGGAAACACCATATATTTT.

Of note for this clone: The junction and the germline gene differ at one end; a read error may be behind it. The chain has TRBV4-1 and TRBJ1-1; maybe TRBD1 (5 bases). The CDR3 loop spans 15 amino acids. Germline V gene lookup returns CDR1 MGHRA and CDR2 YSYEKL. The CDR3 loop is CASSHTPGRERTPSF. The CDR3, as DNA: TGCGCCAGCAGCCATACGCCTGGCAGGGAACGGACCCCCTCGTTT.

The chain employs TRBV30 and TRBJ1-5, with D maybe TRBD1 (6 bases). CDR1 is GTSNPN, CDR2 SVGIG, per germline (reference sequence). V was clipped by 3 bases and J by 2 bases, with 17 bases between them. This CDR3 is built from 16 residues. The CDR3 is CAWSNGTTRGNQPQHF. As DNA, the CDR3 is TGTGCCTGGAGCAACGGGACAACTCGGGGCAATCAGCCCCAGCATTTT.

This chain links TRBV28 with TRBJ2-1; tentatively, D is TRBD2 (7 bases). The CDR3 covers 13 residues. CDR1 MDHEN and CDR2 SYDVKM come from the germline V gene. V lost 2 bases and J 10 bases, leaving 12 bases between the germline ends. The CDR3 sequence is CASSLGGAEEQFF. DNA for the CDR3: TGTGCCAGCAGTTTAGGGGGGGCCGAGGAGCAGTTCTTC.

The J gene is TRBJ2-7, the V gene TRBV28, with D possibly being TRBD2 (5 bases). CDR3 length equals 15 residues. Trimming shortened V by 2 bases and J by 3 bases, and 14 bases separated the two germline ends. Germline lookup yields CDR1 MDHEN and CDR2 SYDVKM. The DNA for the CDR3 is TGTGCCAGCAGTTTACCAGGTGGGAGCGGCTACGAGCAGTACTTC. Residues: CASSLPGGSGYEQYF. The full variable domain, its missing parts supplied by reference TRBV28 and TRBJ2-7, is DVKVTQSSRYLVKRTGEKVFLECVQDMDHENMFWYRQDPGLGLRLIYFSYDVKMKEKGDIPEGYSVSREKKERFSLILESASTNQTSMYLCASSLPGGSGYEQYFGPGTRLTVT.

The chain joins TRBV3-1 (or the pseudogene TRBV3-2) to TRBJ2-7; D gene ambiguous. Between the trimmed V and J ends, which lost 10 bases and 3 bases, there was a span of 16 bases. Germline values: CDR1 LGHDT, CDR2 YNNKEL (reference sequence). This CDR3 comprises 13 residues. The CDR3 region is CANRTLRIYEQYF. The DNA for the CDR3 is TGTGCCAACCGAACGCTGAGGATCTACGAGCAGTACTTC.

The chain employs TRBV28 and TRBJ2-7; 7 bases align to TRBD2. V shed 6 bases, J shed 2 bases, and the junction held 28 bases outside the gene matches. Germline CDR1 is MDHEN and CDR2 is SYDVKM. The CDR3 sequence is 21 residues long. The CDR3 protein is CASSTQAWGGYTTTQTYEQYF. The CDR3 DNA is TGTGCCAGCAGCACCCAGGCCTGGGGAGGGTATACTACAACCCAGACCTACGAGCAGTACTTC.

The J gene is TRBJ1-5, the V gene TRBV5-5; 11 positions agree with TRBD1. The V gene end was trimmed by 10 bases and the J gene end by 1 base; junction bases not matched to a gene: 7. The CDR3 has 15 residues. Germline CDR1 is SGHKS and CDR2 is YYEKEE (reference sequence). The CDR3 nucleotides read TGTGCCCGGACAGGGGGCGAGTGGAGCAATCAGCCCCAGCATTTT. It yields the protein CARTGGEWSNQPQHF. Complete variable domain (other parts from reference TRBV5-5 and TRBJ1-5): DAGVTQSPTHLIKTRGQQVTLRCSPISGHKSVSWYQQVLGQGPQFIFQYYEKEERGRGNFPDRFSARQFPNYSSELNVNALLLGDSALYLCARTGGEWSNQPQHFGDGTRLSIL.

This clone has only one observation. The chain carries TRBV19 and TRBJ2-1, with no clear D. The CDR3 totals 13 residues. Trimming took off 3 bases at V and 7 bases at J, with 10 bases between the two ends. Germline assignment: CDR1 LNHDA and CDR2 SQIVND (reference sequence). CDR3 amino acids: CASSIDIRNEQFF. The CDR3 DNA is TGTGCCAGTAGTATCGATATCCGGAATGAGCAGTTCTTC.